Listed here are 26 T cell receptor beta chains from one sample, sequenced in a study of early T cells in non-severe SARS-CoV-2 infection. TCRdb independently ran MiXCR on the 5' RACE reads; one entry per CDR3 protein. The sample has approximately 60,000 distinct CDR3 sequences, approximately 12% seen once. The specimen was whole blood. The origin of the receptors is an adult who was a healthcare worker with PCR-confirmed SARS-CoV-2 infection or an uninfected control (not recorded which).

The V and J genes are TRBV29-1 and TRBJ1-5, with D possibly matching TRBD1 (6 bases). Germline CDR1 is SQVTM and CDR2 is ANQGSEA. The CDR3 loop spans 15 amino acids. V was pared by 4 bases and J by 1 base, with 14 bases between. Written as DNA, the CDR3 is TGCAGCGTTGTCGTGGGGGCTGGGAGCAATCAGCCCCAGCATTTT. Encoded protein: CSVVVGAGSNQPQHF.

There are many counts of this clonotype. The chain is built from TRBV19 and TRBJ2-7; unclear D gene. The CDR3 is made up of 13 amino acids. The germline V and J ends were trimmed by 3 bases and 1 base, with 7 bases remaining between them. CDR1 is LNHDA and CDR2 is SQIVND in the germline V gene (reference sequence). The CDR3 reads CASSINPSYEQYF. DNA of the CDR3: TGTGCCAGTAGTATTAACCCATCCTACGAGCAGTACTTC.

This clonotype came up a few times. The CDR3 DNA sequence: TGTGCCAGCAGCTCACCCCTGAGGAAGGTAGGAAACACCATATATTTT. The encoded protein is CASSSPLRKVGNTIYF. This sequence joins TRBV5-4 and TRBJ1-3; unclear D gene. Germline CDR1 SGHNT, CDR2 YYREEE (reference sequence). CDR3 size: 16 residues. The V and J ends lost 3 bases and 4 bases respectively, with 17 bases between them. Drawing the rest from reference TRBV5-4 and TRBJ1-3, the complete variable domain is ETGVTQSPTHLIKTRGQQVTLRCSSQSGHNTVSWYQQALGQGPQFIFQYYREEENGRGNFPPRFSGLQFPNYSSELNVNALELDDSALYLCASSSPLRKVGNTIYFGEGSWLTVV.

The chain links TRBV7-2 to TRBJ2-6; TRBD2 matches at 13 bases. CDR3 size: 19 residues. Unmatched junction bases numbered 2, after V lost 0 bases and J lost 0 bases. The germline V gene has CDR1 SGHTA and CDR2 FQGNSA. The CDR3, as DNA: TGTGCCAGCAGCTTAGCGGGACTAGCGGGGATCTCTGGGGCCAACGTCCTGACTTTC. This sequence encodes CASSLAGLAGISGANVLTF.

This clonotype occurred many times. The chain is built from TRBV7-2 and TRBJ2-3; 7 positions match TRBD2. V was pared by 5 bases and J by 5 bases, with 10 bases of the junction left unmatched. Germline lookup yields CDR1 SGHTA and CDR2 FQGNSA. This CDR3 contains 15 residues. CDR3 amino acids: CASSLSGERGDTQYF. CDR3 bases: TGTGCCAGCAGCCTCAGCGGGGAGCGGGGAGATACGCAGTATTTT.

In its sample, this clonotype was seen a few times. The CDR3 DNA is TGTGCCAGCGGACGGACAGGGGGCAGGGACGAGCAGTACTTC. Its protein product is CASGRTGGRDEQYF. This chain uses TRBV6-2 or TRBV6-3 with TRBJ2-7; 11 positions match TRBD1. There are 14 residues in the CDR3. V lost 8 bases to trimming and J lost 5 bases; unmatched junction nucleotides: 8. The V gene's germline CDR1 is MNHEY and CDR2 SVGEGT.

CDR3 coding DNA: TGCGCCAGCAGCTTCGGGGGGGACGCGAACTATGGCTACACCTTC. It specifies CASSFGGDANYGYTF. The chain employs TRBV5-1 and TRBJ1-2; D is perhaps TRBD1 (5 bases). The CDR3 has 15 residues. Germline loops: CDR1 SGHRS, CDR2 YFSETQ. With 2 bases removed from V and 2 bases from J, the gap between germline ends came to 13 bases. Full variable domain (remainder filled in from reference TRBV5-1 and TRBJ1-2): KAGVTQTPRYLIKTRGQQVTLSCSPISGHRSVSWYQQTPGQGLQFLFEYFSETQRNKGNFPGRFSGRQFSNSRSEMNVSTLELGDSALYLCASSFGGDANYGYTFGSGTRLTVV.

This clonotype appeared a few times. V and J are TRBV25-1 and TRBJ2-6; 7 bases agree with TRBD1. The length of the CDR3 is 17 residues. The junction had 7 bases not matched to a gene; V was cut back by 4 bases and J by 1 base. Germline values: CDR1 MGHDK, CDR2 SYGVNS. This CDR3 is CASSGSGGQSGANVLTF. The CDR3, as DNA: TGTGCCAGCAGTGGCTCAGGGGGTCAATCTGGGGCCAACGTCCTGACTTTC.

This clonotype appeared a few times. The chain carries TRBV9 and TRBJ2-5, with D uncertain. The CDR3 extends over 15 amino acids. In germline, CDR1 is SGDLS, CDR2 YYNGEE. The V end lost 0 bases, the J end lost 3 bases, and 12 bases lay between the germline ends. In DNA form, the CDR3 reads TGTGCCAGCAGCGTAGCCCCCCGGGCCGAAGAGACCCAGTACTTC. Its translation: CASSVAPRAEETQYF.

This clonotype has a handful of counts. The chain links TRBV30 to TRBJ1-1; possibly TRBD1 for D (5 bases). V dropped 7 bases and J dropped 5 bases, with 14 bases sitting between them. CDR3 length equals 12 residues. CDR1 and CDR2 from the germline V gene are GTSNPN and SVGIG (reference sequence). The CDR3 region has the DNA TGTGCCTTGGGGGGGGTGTTGACTGAAGCTTTCTTT. This sequence encodes CALGGVLTEAFF.

This clonotype was recorded a few times. The chain couples TRBV20-1 to TRBJ2-1, with 8 bases matching TRBD1. CDR3 length equals 14 residues. Germline values: CDR1 DFQATT, CDR2 SNEGSKA (reference sequence). V was clipped by 2 bases and J by 5 bases; unmatched bases: 5. CDR3 in DNA: TGCAGTGCTAGATACCCCAGGGGGCACAATGAGCAGTTCTTC. It is translated as CSARYPRGHNEQFF.

This clonotype was detected ten times or more. The chain employs TRBV11-2 and TRBJ2-1, with D hard to call. V was trimmed by 2 bases and J by 8 bases, leaving 7 bases between them. CDR1 is SGHAT, CDR2 FQNNGV, per germline. The CDR3 runs to 12 residues. Here the CDR3 reads CASSLIADEQFF. CDR3 nucleotide sequence: TGTGCCAGCAGCTTAATCGCCGATGAGCAGTTCTTC.

This clonotype was found many times. The V and J genes are TRBV11-2 and TRBJ2-7, with TRBD1 identical over 7 bases. After removal of 2 bases from V and 9 bases from J, the junction contained 10 bases not matched to a gene. Germline CDR1 reads SGHAT; CDR2 reads FQNNGV. This CDR3 is 14 amino acids long. For the CDR3, the DNA is TGTGCCAGCAGCTTATCTTTAGGGGGCGCCGGGCAGTACTTC. Translation: CASSLSLGGAGQYF.

This clonotype was seen a handful of times. This rearrangement joins TRBV2 to TRBJ1-2, with 8 bases that match TRBD1. Germline trimming cut 3 bases from V and 10 bases from J; bases unmatched to any gene: 7. The CDR3 has 13 residues. The V gene's germline CDR1 is SNHLY and CDR2 FYNNEI. The CDR3 region is CASSEDREDHYTF. As DNA, the CDR3 is TGTGCCAGCAGTGAGGACAGGGAAGACCACTACACCTTC.

This clonotype was seen ten or more times. V usage is TRBV7-9 and J usage is TRBJ1-1; D may be TRBD1 (6 bases). Trimming removed 2 bases from V and 6 bases from J, with 10 bases in between. This CDR3 spans 13 amino acids. Germline lookup yields CDR1 SEHNR and CDR2 FQNEAQ (reference sequence). The CDR3 nucleotides are TGTGCCAGCAGCTTAAGGGAGGGGGCTGAAGCTTTCTTT. Its protein is CASSLREGAEAFF.

This sequence joins TRBV19 and TRBJ1-5; D not certain. Between the trimmed V and J ends, which lost 7 bases and 5 bases, there was a span of 15 bases. Per germline, CDR1 LNHDA and CDR2 SQIVND (reference sequence). The CDR3 contains 14 residues. The chain's CDR3 is CASIRNALDQPQHF. The CDR3, as DNA: TGTGCCAGTATTAGAAACGCCCTAGATCAGCCCCAGCATTTT.

This clonotype was counted many times. The V gene is TRBV6-2 or TRBV6-3, the J gene TRBJ1-3, with a possible D match to TRBD1 (5 bases). The CDR3 loop spans 19 amino acids. From germline, CDR1 is MNHEY and CDR2 SVGEGT. Trimming removed 7 bases at V and 0 bases at J, with 25 bases between. The CDR3 DNA reads as TGTGCCAGCATCGGCGGACTTGAACAGGAATGGGACTCTGGAAACACCATATATTTT. Translation: CASIGGLEQEWDSGNTIYF.

This clonotype was found many times. V is TRBV20-1 and J is TRBJ1-5; D remains ambiguous. The germline V and J ends were trimmed by 0 bases and 7 bases, with 7 bases remaining between them. Germline V gives CDR1 DFQATT, CDR2 SNEGSKA (reference sequence). The CDR3 contains 12 residues. The CDR3 region is CSARDRGQPQHF. CDR3 DNA sequence: TGCAGTGCTAGAGATCGAGGGCAGCCCCAGCATTTT.

This clonotype was picked up one time. The chain joins TRBV28 to TRBJ2-7; TRBD2 aligns across 9 bases. The length of the CDR3 is 15 residues. Germline lookup yields CDR1 MDHEN and CDR2 SYDVKM. Trimming at V came to 6 bases and at J to 5 bases, leaving 11 bases not matched to a gene. CDR3 bases: TGTGCCAGCAGGGGGACCGGGACTAGCCCTCACGAGCAGTACTTC. It specifies CASRGTGTSPHEQYF.

This clonotype was observed a handful of times. V gene TRBV7-2 combines with J gene TRBJ1-1; D is perhaps TRBD1 (5 bases). V shed 1 base and J shed 0 bases, with 6 bases lying between them. The CDR3 runs 14 residues. Germline V gene lookup returns CDR1 SGHTA and CDR2 FQGNSA. The DNA of the CDR3 is TGTGCCAGCAGCTTAGGACAGATGAACACTGAAGCTTTCTTT. This gives the protein CASSLGQMNTEAFF. The complete variable domain, with remaining parts taken from reference TRBV7-2 and TRBJ1-1, reads GAGVSQSPSNKVTEKGKDVELRCDPISGHTALYWYRQSLGQGLEFLIYFQGNSAPDKSGLPSDRFSAERTGGSVSTLTIQRTQQEDSAVYLCASSLGQMNTEAFFGQGTRLTVV.

This clonotype occurred a few times. The chain employs TRBV9 and TRBJ1-1, with D perhaps matching TRBD1 (5 bases). The V and J ends lost 5 bases and 3 bases respectively, with 14 bases between them. Germline CDR1 reads SGDLS; CDR2 reads YYNGEE. The CDR3 has 14 residues. The CDR3 bases are TGTGCCAGCAGAAAGGACATGTCGGACACTGAAGCTTTCTTT. This translates into CASRKDMSDTEAFF. Together with reference TRBV9 and TRBJ1-1, the CDR3 gives the full variable domain: DSGVTQTPKHLITATGQRVTLRCSPRSGDLSVYWYQQSLDQGLQFLIQYYNGEERAKGNILERFSAQQFPDLHSELNLSSLELGDSALYFCASRKDMSDTEAFFGQGTRLTVV.

In this sample, this clonotype turned up a few times. The genes are TRBV7-2 and TRBJ1-2; D ambiguous. Looked up from germline, CDR1 is SGHTA and CDR2 is FQGNSA. This CDR3 is built from 14 residues. V was trimmed by 1 base and J by 4 bases, leaving 10 bases between them. CDR3 sequence reads: CASSLVRESYGYTF. The CDR3 DNA sequence: TGTGCCAGCAGCTTAGTGCGGGAATCCTATGGCTACACCTTC.

This clonotype appeared many times. The V and J genes are TRBV15 and TRBJ2-1; 9 nucleotides match TRBD1. Germline CDR1 reads LNHNV; CDR2 reads YYDKDF (reference sequence). This CDR3 is built from 14 residues. J gave up 7 bases and V 3 bases, and 4 bases lay outside the gene matches. CDR3 DNA sequence: TGTGCCACCAGCAGTGGGGACAGGGAAAATGAGCAGTTCTTC. It translates to CATSSGDRENEQFF.

The chain recombines TRBV6-6 with TRBJ1-3; perhaps TRBD1 as D (6 bases). The CDR3 runs 14 residues. With 10 bases removed from V and 0 bases from J, the gap between germline ends came to 13 bases. Germline V gene data show CDR1 as MNHNY and CDR2 as SVGAGI (reference sequence). CDR3 bases: TGTGCCACAGGACAGCCCTACTCTGGAAACACCATATATTTT. As protein: CATGQPYSGNTIYF.

This clonotype was observed at least ten times. CDR3 protein: CASSVTSSNYEQYF. The CDR3 DNA reads TGTGCCAGCAGCGTTACTTCAAGCAATTACGAGCAGTACTTC. The V call is TRBV7-9, the J call TRBJ2-7, with D hard to call. This CDR3 region has 14 residues. The germline CDR1 and CDR2 sequences are SEHNR and FQNEAQ (reference sequence). Trimming shortened V by 5 bases and J by 4 bases, and 15 bases separated the two germline ends.

The rearrangement links TRBV7-8 to TRBJ2-7; the match to TRBD2 covers 10 bases. This CDR3 has 14 residues. Germline-derived CDR1 and CDR2 are SGHVS and FQNEAQ. The trim removed 7 bases at V and 2 bases at J, leaving 5 bases unmatched. This chain's CDR3 is CASTVAGGTYEQYF. Here the CDR3 DNA reads TGTGCCAGCACCGTAGCGGGGGGTACCTACGAGCAGTACTTC.